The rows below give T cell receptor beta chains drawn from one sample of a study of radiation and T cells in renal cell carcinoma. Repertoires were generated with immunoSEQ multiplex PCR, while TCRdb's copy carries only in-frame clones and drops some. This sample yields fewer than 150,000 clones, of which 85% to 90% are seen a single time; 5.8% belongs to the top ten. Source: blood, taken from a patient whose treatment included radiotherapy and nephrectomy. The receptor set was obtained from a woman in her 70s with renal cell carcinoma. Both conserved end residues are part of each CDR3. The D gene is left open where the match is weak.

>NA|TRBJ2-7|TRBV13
TGTGCCAGCAGCTTAGCACAGGGCTACGAGCAGTACTTC
CASSLAQGYEQYF
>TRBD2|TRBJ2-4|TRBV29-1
TGCAGCGTTGAAGATCTTCGTAGCGGGGGAACGGCCAAAAACATTCAGTACTTC
CSVEDLRSGGTAKNIQYF
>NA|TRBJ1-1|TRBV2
TGTGCCAGCAGTTATGAGGGTTTCTTT
CASSYEGFF
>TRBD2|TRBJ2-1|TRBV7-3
TGTGCCAGCAGCTTAACGGCTAGCGGGGGTGCCTACAATGAGCAGTTCTTC
CASSLTASGGAYNEQFF
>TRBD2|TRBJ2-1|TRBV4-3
TGCGCCAGCAGCCAAGATCTTAGTGGGCTAGCGGCAGTACAGAATGAGCAGTTCTTC
CASSQDLSGLAAVQNEQFF
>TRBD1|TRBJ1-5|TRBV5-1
TGCGCCAGCAGCTTAATGACAGGGTCTAATCAGCCCCAGCATTTT
CASSLMTGSNQPQHF
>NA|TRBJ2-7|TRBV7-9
TGTGCCAGCAGCCCACACAGGAAGGGAATCGAGCAGTACTTC
CASSPHRKGIEQYF
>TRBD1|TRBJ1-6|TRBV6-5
TGTGCCAGCAGTTACACCACAGGGGACTCACCCCTCCACTTT
CASSYTTGDSPLHF
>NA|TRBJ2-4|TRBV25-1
TGTGCCAGCAGTGAATACAGGACTAACAAAAACATTCAGTACTTC
CASSEYRTNKNIQYF
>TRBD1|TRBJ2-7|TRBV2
TGTGCCAGCAGTCGACAGGGACCCTACGAGCAGTACTTC
CASSRQGPYEQYF
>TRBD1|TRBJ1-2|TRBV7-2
TGTGCCAGCAGCCGGACAGGGGGCTCCTTTGGCTATGGCTACACCTTC
CASSRTGGSFGYGYTF
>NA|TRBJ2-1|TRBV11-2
TGTGCCAGCAGTACCGACAGAAACAATGAGCAGTTCTTC
CASSTDRNNEQFF
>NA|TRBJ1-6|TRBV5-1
TGCGCCAGCAGCTTAGGAGGGGCAGGGACCCCGGGTTCACCCCTCCACTTT
CASSLGGAGTPGSPLHF
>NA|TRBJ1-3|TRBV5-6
TGTGCCAGCAGCTCGTCTATGGGGCCATGGTCGGGCTCTGGAAACACCATATATTTT
CASSSSMGPWSGSGNTIYF
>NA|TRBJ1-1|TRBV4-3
TGCGCCAGCAGCCAAGATGCCCTCCGGACCTCGTTCTTT
CASSQDALRTSFF
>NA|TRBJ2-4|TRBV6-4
TGTGCCAGCAGTGACTCTATGGGAAACATTCAGTACTTC
CASSDSMGNIQYF
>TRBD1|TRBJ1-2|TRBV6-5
TGTGCCTCCAGGGGGGCAGGGGATTATGGCTACACCTTC
CASRGAGDYGYTF
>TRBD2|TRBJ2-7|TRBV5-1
TGCGCCAGCAGCCCCCGACTAGCCGGAAACCTCTACGAGCAGTACTTC
CASSPRLAGNLYEQYF
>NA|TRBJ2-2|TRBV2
TGTGCCAGCAGTGTTACGGTTACCGGGGAGCTGTTTTTT
CASSVTVTGELFF
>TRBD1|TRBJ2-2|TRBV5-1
TGCGCCAGCACATCTGGGCAGGGGGACACCGGGGAGCTGTTTTTT
CASTSGQGDTGELFF
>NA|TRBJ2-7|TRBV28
TGTGCCAGCAGTTATCCTCAGGGGACCTACGAGCAGTACTTC
CASSYPQGTYEQYF
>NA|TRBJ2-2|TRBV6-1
TGTGCCAGCAGTGAAACGGGGGCCTTCACCGGGGAGCTGTTTTTT
CASSETGAFTGELFF
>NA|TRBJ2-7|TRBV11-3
TGTGCCAGCAGCTTCCAGGGGCCGCAGTACTTC
CASSFQGPQYF
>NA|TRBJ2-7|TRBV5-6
TGTGCCAGCAGCCGTCCGGCCGGGTCCTACGAGCAGTACTTC
CASSRPAGSYEQYF
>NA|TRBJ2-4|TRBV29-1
TGCAGCGTTGCTCTAGCCAAAAACATTCAGTACTTC
CSVALAKNIQYF
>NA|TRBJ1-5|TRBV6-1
TGTGCCAGCAGTGACGGCATTCAGCAGCCCCAGCATTTT
CASSDGIQQPQHF
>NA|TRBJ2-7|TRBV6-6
TGTGCCAGCACTCCGGTGGGGCAGGGCTACGAGCAGTACTTC
CASTPVGQGYEQYF
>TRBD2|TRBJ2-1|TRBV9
TGTGCCAGCAGCGCTGCAGCGGGGGCCCACAATGAGCAGTTCTTC
CASSAAAGAHNEQFF
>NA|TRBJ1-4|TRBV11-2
TGTGCCAGCAGCTCACTCCCAAGAAGGGGCCTTAATGAAAAACTGTTTTTT
CASSSLPRRGLNEKLFF
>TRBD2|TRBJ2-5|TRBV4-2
TGTGCCAGCAGCCAAGATCTAACTAGCGGCCAAGAGACCCAGTACTTC
CASSQDLTSGQETQYF
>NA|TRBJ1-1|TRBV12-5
TGTGCTAGTGGTTTGGTCACCCGGGACGGATCCCTCGGGGGGGCTTTCTTT
CASGLVTRDGSLGGAFF
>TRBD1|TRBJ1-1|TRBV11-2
TGTGCCAGCAGCTTAGAGGGACAGTTTTACACTGAAGCTTTCTTT
CASSLEGQFYTEAFF